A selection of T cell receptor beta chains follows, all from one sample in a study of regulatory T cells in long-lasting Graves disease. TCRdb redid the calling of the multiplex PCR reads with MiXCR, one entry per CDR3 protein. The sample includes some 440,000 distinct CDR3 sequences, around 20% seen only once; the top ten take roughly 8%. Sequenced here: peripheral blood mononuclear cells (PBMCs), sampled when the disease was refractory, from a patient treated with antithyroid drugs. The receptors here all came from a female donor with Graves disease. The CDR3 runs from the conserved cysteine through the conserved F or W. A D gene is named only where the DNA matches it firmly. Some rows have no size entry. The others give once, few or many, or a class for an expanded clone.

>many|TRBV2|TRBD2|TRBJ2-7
CASSEMLEWRELNEQYF
TGTGCCAGCAGTGAGATGCTAGAATGGCGGGAGCTAAACGAGCAGTACTTC
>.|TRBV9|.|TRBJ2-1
CASSVRRGEQFF
TGTGCCAGCAGCGTCCGCAGGGGAGAGCAGTTCTTC
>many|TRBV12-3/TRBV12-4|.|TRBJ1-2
CASSIRPYGYTF
TGTGCCAGCAGTATTAGGCCGTATGGCTACACCTTC
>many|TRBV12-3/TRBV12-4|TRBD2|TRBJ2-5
CASSPPRGREETQYF
TGTGCCAGCAGTCCCCCCCGAGGGAGGGAAGAGACCCAGTACTTC
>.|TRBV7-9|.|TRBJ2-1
CASSFGGMDEQFF
TGTGCCAGCAGCTTCGGTGGGATGGATGAGCAGTTCTTC
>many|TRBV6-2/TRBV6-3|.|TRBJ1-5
CASSYSGMNQPQHF
TGTGCCAGCAGTTACTCAGGGATGAATCAGCCCCAGCATTTT
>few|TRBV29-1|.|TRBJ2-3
CSASGPTDTQYF
TGCAGCGCATCAGGGCCCACAGATACGCAGTATTTT
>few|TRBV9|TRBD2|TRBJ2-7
CASSDGGRASEQYF
TGTGCCAGCAGCGATGGCGGGAGGGCCTCCGAGCAGTACTTC
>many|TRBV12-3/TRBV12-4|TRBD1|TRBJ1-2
CASSLPAGGYGYTF
TGTGCCAGCAGTTTACCCGCAGGGGGCTATGGCTACACCTTC
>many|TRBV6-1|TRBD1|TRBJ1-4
CASSELTGGYEKLFF
TGTGCCAGCAGTGAGTTGACAGGGGGATATGAAAAACTGTTTTTT
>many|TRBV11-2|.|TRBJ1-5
CASSSLRQPQHF
TGTGCCAGCAGCTCCCTGCGGCAGCCCCAGCATTTT
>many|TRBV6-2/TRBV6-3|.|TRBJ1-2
CASSYHPQGVNHGYTF
TGTGCCAGCAGTTACCACCCTCAGGGAGTGAACCATGGCTACACCTTC
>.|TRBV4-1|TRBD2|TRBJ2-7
CASSQDDLAGGEQYF
TGCGCCAGCAGCCAAGATGACCTAGCGGGAGGGGAGCAGTACTTC
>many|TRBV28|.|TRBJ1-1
CASSPRGVVTEAFF
TGTGCCAGCAGCCCCAGGGGCGTCGTGACTGAAGCTTTCTTT
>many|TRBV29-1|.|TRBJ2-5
CSVDGGNQETQYF
TGCAGCGTTGACGGAGGGAATCAAGAGACCCAGTACTTC
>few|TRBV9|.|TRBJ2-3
CASSVAGRTDTQYF
TGTGCCAGCAGCGTAGCTGGGAGGACAGATACGCAGTATTTT
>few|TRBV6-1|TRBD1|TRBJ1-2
CASSQEGTGTRGTF
TGTGCCAGCAGTCAAGAAGGGACAGGGACAAGAGGCACCTTC
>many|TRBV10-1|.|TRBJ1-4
CASSESIERLGWRLNEKLFF
TGCGCCAGCAGTGAGTCCATAGAACGGCTCGGGTGGAGATTGAATGAAAAACTGTTTTTT
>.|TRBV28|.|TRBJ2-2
CASSQGLPETGELFF
TGTGCCAGCAGCCAAGGGCTACCCGAGACCGGGGAGCTGTTTTTT
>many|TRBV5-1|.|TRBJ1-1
CASSHRSSDGNTEAFF
TGCGCCAGCAGTCACCGATCATCGGACGGCAACACTGAAGCTTTCTTT
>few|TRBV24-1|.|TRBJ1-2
CATRGARLCRGPLYGYTF
TGTGCCACCAGGGGGGCCAGGTTGTGTAGGGGACCTTTGTATGGCTACACCTTC
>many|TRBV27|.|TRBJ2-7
CASRNWRGLEQYF
TGTGCCAGCAGGAATTGGAGGGGGCTCGAGCAGTACTTC
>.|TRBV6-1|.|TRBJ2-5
CASWEGGGRQETQYF
TGTGCCAGCTGGGAGGGGGGGGGACGCCAAGAGACCCAGTACTTC
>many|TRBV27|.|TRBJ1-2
CASSPGQLSGGYTF
TGTGCCAGCAGTCCTGGACAGTTAAGTGGTGGCTACACCTTC
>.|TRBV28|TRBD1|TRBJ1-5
CASGGQGAPQPQHF
TGCGCCAGCGGGGGACAGGGGGCTCCTCAGCCCCAGCATTTT
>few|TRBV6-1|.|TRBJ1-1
CASSTLGMNTEAFF
TGTGCCAGCAGCACATTGGGGATGAACACTGAAGCTTTCTTT
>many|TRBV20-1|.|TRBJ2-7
CSARVEGWISAYEQYF
TGCAGTGCTAGGGTAGAGGGTTGGATCTCCGCTTACGAGCAGTACTTC
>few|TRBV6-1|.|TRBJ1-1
CALGVGSVEAFF
TGTGCCTTGGGGGTAGGGTCGGTTGAAGCTTTCTTT
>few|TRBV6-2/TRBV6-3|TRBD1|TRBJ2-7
CASRRQGVSHEQYF
TGTGCCAGCAGACGACAGGGCGTTTCCCACGAGCAGTACTTC
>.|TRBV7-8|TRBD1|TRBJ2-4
CASSSNLGTGKNIQYF
TGTGCCAGCAGCTCCAACCTCGGGACAGGGAAAAACATTCAGTACTTC
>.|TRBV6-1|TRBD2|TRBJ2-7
CASRPGGTSGRFQYF
TGTGCCAGCCGCCCCGGGGGGACTAGCGGGAGGTTTCAGTACTTC
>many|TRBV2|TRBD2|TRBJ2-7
CASRRVGGLSEQYF
TGTGCCAGCAGGCGGGTGGGAGGGTTGTCCGAGCAGTACTTC
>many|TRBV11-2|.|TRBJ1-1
CASSARPRGKTEAFF
TGTGCCAGCAGCGCGCGCCCGAGGGGGAAAACTGAAGCTTTCTTT
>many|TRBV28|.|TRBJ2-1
CASTPTSLVHEQFF
TGTGCCAGCACCCCGACTAGTCTGGTCCATGAGCAGTTCTTC
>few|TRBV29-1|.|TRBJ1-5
CSVQREGDQPQHF
TGCAGCGTTCAAAGGGAAGGGGATCAGCCCCAGCATTTT
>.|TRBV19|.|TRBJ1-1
CASSIFLGVANTEAFF
TGTGCCAGTAGTATCTTTCTTGGGGTTGCGAACACTGAAGCTTTCTTT
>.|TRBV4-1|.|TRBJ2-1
CASSLIGGRGTEQFF
TGTGCCAGCAGCTTAATTGGGGGTAGGGGTACGGAGCAGTTCTTC
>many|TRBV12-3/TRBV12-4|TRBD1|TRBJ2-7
CASSTRDRSSYEQYF
TGTGCCAGCAGTACCCGGGACAGGAGTTCCTACGAGCAGTACTTC
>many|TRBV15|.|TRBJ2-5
CATSRDLGGARETQYF
TGTGCCACCAGCAGAGATCTTGGGGGGGCGAGAGAGACCCAGTACTTC
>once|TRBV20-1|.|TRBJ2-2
CSARDPLGGSPGELFF
TGCAGTGCTAGAGATCCCCTAGGGGGGAGCCCCGGGGAGCTGTTTTTT
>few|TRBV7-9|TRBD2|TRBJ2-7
CASSLELAGGSYEQYF
TGTGCCAGCAGCTTGGAACTAGCGGGAGGTTCCTACGAGCAGTACTTC
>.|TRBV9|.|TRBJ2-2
CASSVVPQGNTGELFF
TGTGCCAGCAGCGTAGTGCCACAGGGGAACACCGGGGAGCTGTTTTTT
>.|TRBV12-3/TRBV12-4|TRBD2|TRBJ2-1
CASRNRLAIHEQFF
TGTGCCAGCAGGAACCGACTAGCGATCCATGAGCAGTTCTTC
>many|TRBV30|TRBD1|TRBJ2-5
CAWSTNGGQGGETQYF
TGTGCCTGGAGTACCAACGGGGGACAGGGCGGCGAGACCCAGTACTTC
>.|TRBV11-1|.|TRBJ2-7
CASSRRTEGTHEQYF
TGTGCCAGCAGCCGCCGGACAGAGGGGACCCACGAGCAGTACTTC
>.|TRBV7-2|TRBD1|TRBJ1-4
CASSLGDRGREKLFF
TGTGCCAGCAGCTTAGGAGACAGGGGCAGAGAAAAACTGTTTTTT
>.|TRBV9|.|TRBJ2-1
CASSVEGVDEQFF
TGTGCCAGCAGCGTAGAAGGGGTGGATGAGCAGTTCTTC
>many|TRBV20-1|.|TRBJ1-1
CSAPDFGGTEAFF
TGCAGTGCTCCCGATTTCGGAGGTACTGAAGCTTTCTTT
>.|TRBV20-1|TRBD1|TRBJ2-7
CSASAGTGPYEQYF
TGCAGTGCTAGTGCTGGGACAGGGCCCTACGAGCAGTACTTC
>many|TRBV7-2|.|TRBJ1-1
CASSWGKVAFF
TGTGCCAGCAGCTGGGGGAAAGTAGCTTTCTTT
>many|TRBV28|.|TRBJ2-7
CASKAGYLYEQYF
TGTGCCAGCAAAGCAGGATATCTGTACGAGCAGTACTTC